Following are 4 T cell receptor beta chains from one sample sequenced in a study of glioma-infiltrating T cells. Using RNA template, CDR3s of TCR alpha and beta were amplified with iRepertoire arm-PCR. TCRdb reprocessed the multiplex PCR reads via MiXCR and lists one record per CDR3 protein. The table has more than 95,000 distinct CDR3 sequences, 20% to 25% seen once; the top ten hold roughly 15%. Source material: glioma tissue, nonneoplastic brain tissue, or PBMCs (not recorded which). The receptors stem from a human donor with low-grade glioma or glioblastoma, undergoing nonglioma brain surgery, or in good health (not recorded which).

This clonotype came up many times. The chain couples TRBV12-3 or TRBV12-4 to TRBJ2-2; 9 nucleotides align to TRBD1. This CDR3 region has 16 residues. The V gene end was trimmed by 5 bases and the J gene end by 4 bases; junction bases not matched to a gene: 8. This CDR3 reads CASSLYRGLGTGELFF. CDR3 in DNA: TGTGCCAGCAGTCTGTACAGGGGGCTAGGCACCGGGGAGCTGTTTTTT.

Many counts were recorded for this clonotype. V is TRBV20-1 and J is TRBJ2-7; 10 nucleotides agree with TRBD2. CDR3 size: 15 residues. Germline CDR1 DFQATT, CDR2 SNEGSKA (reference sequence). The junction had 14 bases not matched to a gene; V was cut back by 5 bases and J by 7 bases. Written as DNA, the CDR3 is TGCAGTGCTGCAAGGGTAGCGGGAGGTCACGAAGAGCAGTACTTC. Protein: CSAARVAGGHEEQYF.

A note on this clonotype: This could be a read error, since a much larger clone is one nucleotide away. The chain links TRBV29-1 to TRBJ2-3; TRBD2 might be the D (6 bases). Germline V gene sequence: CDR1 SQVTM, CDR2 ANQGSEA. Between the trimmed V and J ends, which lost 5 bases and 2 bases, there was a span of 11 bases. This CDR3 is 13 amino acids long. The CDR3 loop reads CSVTGLPTDTQYF. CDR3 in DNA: TGCAGCGTTACGGGACTTCCCACAGATACGCAGTATTTT.

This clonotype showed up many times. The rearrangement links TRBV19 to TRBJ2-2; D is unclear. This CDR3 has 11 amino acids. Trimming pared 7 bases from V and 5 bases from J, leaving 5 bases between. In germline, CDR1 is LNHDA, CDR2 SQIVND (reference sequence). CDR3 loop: CASTRTGELFF. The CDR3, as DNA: TGTGCCAGTACCAGGACCGGGGAGCTGTTTTTT.